Sequencing of this T cell receptor beta chain was carried out in a study of T-cell memory formation after mild COVID-19. Study context: Each donor largely had its own TCR clusters.

Trimming stripped 5 bases from V and 6 bases from J, with 13 bases between. The CDR3 covers 14 residues. Germline CDR1 reads SGHTA; CDR2 reads FQGNSA. Researchers used 5'RACE with constant-segment primers to make TCR alpha and TCR beta cDNA libraries that carry sample barcodes and UMIs. TCRdb re-derived calls from the 5' RACE reads in MiXCR, one entry per CDR3 protein. The data show 250,000 to 300,000 distinct CDR3 sequences, with under 20% seen just once and about a fifth held by the top ten. Of note for this clonotype: The antigen is undetermined.

Study-wide results and limits: The finding that pre-infection memory included some responding clones suggested that cross-reactive memory joined.

The sequence was collected from a man aged 18 to 30 who had mild COVID-19 (a few samples of this study predate the infection). Cell type and time point are not known. Sample: PBMCs or a T cell subset sorted from them (not recorded which). This rearrangement joins TRBV7-2 to TRBJ2-2; possible D gene TRBD1, 5 bases. The CDR3 sequence is CASSLLTGAGELFF. The DNA for the CDR3 is TGTGCCAGCAGCCTACTAACAGGCGCCGGGGAGCTGTTTTTT.